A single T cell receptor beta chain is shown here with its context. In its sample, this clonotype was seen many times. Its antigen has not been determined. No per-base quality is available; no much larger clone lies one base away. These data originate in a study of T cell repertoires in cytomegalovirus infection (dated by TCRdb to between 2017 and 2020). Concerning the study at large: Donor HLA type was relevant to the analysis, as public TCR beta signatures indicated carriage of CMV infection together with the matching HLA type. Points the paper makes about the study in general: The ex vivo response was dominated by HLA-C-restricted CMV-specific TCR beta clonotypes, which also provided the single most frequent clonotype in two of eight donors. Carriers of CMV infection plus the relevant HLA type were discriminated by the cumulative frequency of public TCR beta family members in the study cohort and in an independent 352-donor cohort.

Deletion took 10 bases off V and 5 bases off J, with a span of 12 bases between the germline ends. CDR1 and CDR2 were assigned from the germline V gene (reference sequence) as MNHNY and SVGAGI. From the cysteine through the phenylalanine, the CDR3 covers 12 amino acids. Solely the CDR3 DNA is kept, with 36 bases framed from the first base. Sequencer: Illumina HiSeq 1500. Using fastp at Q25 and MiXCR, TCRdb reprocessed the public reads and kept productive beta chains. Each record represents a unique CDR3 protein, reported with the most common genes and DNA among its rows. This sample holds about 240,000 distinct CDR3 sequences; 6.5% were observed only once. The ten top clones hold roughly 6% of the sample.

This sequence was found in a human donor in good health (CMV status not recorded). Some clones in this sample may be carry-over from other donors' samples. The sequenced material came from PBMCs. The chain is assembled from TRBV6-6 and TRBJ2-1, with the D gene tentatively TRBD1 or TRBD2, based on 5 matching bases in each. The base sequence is TGTGCCACCGACGGGACCAACAATGAGCAGTTCTTC. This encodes CATDGTNNEQFF.